This record looks at one TCR beta chain sequence and its context. A second PCR of roughly 7 to 11 cycles used a sample-barcoded 5' primer and a J-beta primer mix. The template-switch adaptor was a 5' adaptor with 12 random nucleotides. It tagged each cDNA molecule. TCRdb independently ran MiXCR on the 5' RACE reads; one entry per CDR3 protein. Of 550,000 to 800,000 distinct CDR3 sequences in the sample, roughly 30% are singletons; the top ten hold roughly 14%. The data originate from a study of blood T cells in healthy people across ages. At the level of the study: Researchers report that template switching captured about one barcoded beta molecule per two T cells.

This CDR3 has 15 residues. Germline loops: CDR1 SGHRS, CDR2 YFSETQ. Losses at the gene ends were 1 base for V and 2 bases for J; bases not matched to a gene: 4. This chain joins TRBV5-1 and TRBJ2-3; TRBD1 aligns across 7 bases. The sequence derives from an elderly woman in good health. Source material: blood. CDR3 coding DNA: TGCGCCAGCAGCTTGTCCGGGACAGTCACAGATACGCAGTATTTT. It specifies CASSLSGTVTDTQYF.